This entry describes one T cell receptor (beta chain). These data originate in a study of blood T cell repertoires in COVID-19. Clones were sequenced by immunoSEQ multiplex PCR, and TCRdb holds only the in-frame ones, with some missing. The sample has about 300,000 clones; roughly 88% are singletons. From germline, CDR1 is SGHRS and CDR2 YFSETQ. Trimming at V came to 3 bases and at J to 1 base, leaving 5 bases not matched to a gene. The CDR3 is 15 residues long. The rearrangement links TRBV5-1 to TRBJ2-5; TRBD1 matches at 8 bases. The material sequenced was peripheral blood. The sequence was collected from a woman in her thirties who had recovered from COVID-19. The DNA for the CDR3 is TGCGCCAGCAGCTGGAGACAGGGGTTCCAAGAGACCCAGTACTTC. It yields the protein CASSWRQGFQETQYF.